The clone carrying this T cell receptor beta chain was recorded a few times. The time point here: newly diagnosed GD, antithyroid drugs for less than 3 months. PBMC RNA was the source of the TCR library. This sample was taken from a study of regulatory T cells in long-lasting Graves disease. Building the TCR beta libraries relied on iRepertoire HTBI primers, and CDR3 regions underwent Arm-PCR. TCRdb re-called the multiplex PCR reads with MiXCR, one entry per CDR3 protein. The sample consists of roughly 560,000 distinct CDR3 sequences, 15% to 20% of them appearing once. Germline V lookup: CDR1 KGHSH, CDR2 LQKENI. This CDR3 contains 16 residues. Losses at the gene ends were 4 bases for V and 0 bases for J; bases not matched to a gene: 6. This same sample was also part of a study on T cells in Graves' hyperthyroidism and ophthalmopathy.

The chain links TRBV18 to TRBJ1-2; 9 bases agree with TRBD1. The material sequenced was peripheral blood mononuclear cells (PBMCs), taken at new diagnosis, from a patient treated with antithyroid drugs. This clonotype was obtained from a woman aged 40 to 65 with Graves disease. The CDR3 region is CASSQGQGTSNYGYTF. The CDR3 nucleotides read TGTGCCAGCTCACAGGGACAGGGAACATCTAACTATGGCTACACCTTC. The whole variable domain, remainder taken from reference TRBV18 and TRBJ1-2, is NAGVMQNPRHLVRRRGQEARLRCSPMKGHSHVYWYRQLPEEGLKFMVYLQKENIIDESGMPKERFSAEFPKEGPSILRIQQVVRGDSAAYFCASSQGQGTSNYGYTFGSGTRLTVV.